The T cell receptor (beta chain) under discussion was sequenced for a study of blood T cell repertoires in COVID-19. Study processing details: It was from reference gene primer amplification that nucleated cell counts were estimated. Generated by immunoSEQ multiplex PCR, the TCRdb table keeps only in-frame clones and is missing some. V, J and clone size were drawn from that table, and D and trimming were deduced from the DNA. The sample holds roughly 190,000 clones, around 83% seen once. Germline CDR1 and CDR2: LNHNV and YYDKDF (reference sequence). This CDR3 has 16 amino acids. Trimming took 0 bases from V and 1 from J, leaving 12 bases between them.

This clonotype originated in a woman aged 40 to 50 with acute or convalescent COVID-19. Sequenced sample: peripheral blood. The chain recombines TRBV15 with TRBJ1-1; D ambiguous. CDR3 loop: CATSRDGRRKNTEAFF. CDR3 sequence (DNA): TGTGCCACCAGCAGAGATGGGCGCCGAAAGAACACTGAAGCTTTCTTT.